This entry lists 25 T cell receptor beta chains sequenced from one sample in a study of Ad26.COV2.S vaccination and SARS-CoV-2 variants. The assay was immunoSEQ multiplex PCR, and TCRdb's table has in-frame clones only and misses some. The data show 180,000 or so clones, around 85% seen once. This sample comprised peripheral blood, obtained after recovery from COVID-19. The receptors were sampled from a human donor who had recovered from COVID-19.

This chain links TRBV3-1 (or the pseudogene TRBV3-2) with TRBJ2-3; TRBD2 matches at 10 bases. V lost 1 base, J lost 0 bases, and 10 bases stayed unmatched. Germline CDR1 reads LGHDT; CDR2 reads YNNKEL (reference sequence). The length of the CDR3 is 19 residues. The CDR3, as DNA: TGTGCCAGCAGCCAAGTGATTAGGACTAGCGGTACTAGCACAGATACGCAGTATTTT. Its protein is CASSQVIRTSGTSTDTQYF.

The chain employs TRBV3-1 (or the pseudogene TRBV3-2) and TRBJ2-7, with D perhaps assigned TRBD1 or TRBD2 (5 bases each). Deletions cut 7 bases from V and 4 bases from J, with 11 bases between. Germline-derived CDR1 and CDR2 are LGHDT and YNNKEL (reference sequence). CDR3 length: 12 residues. CDR3 amino acids: CASNRDGYEQYF. CDR3 coding DNA: TGTGCCAGCAACCGGGACGGGTACGAGCAGTACTTC.

The rearrangement links TRBV5-1 to TRBJ2-3, with D unresolved. This CDR3 spans 12 amino acids. From germline, CDR1 is SGHRS and CDR2 YFSETQ. V was clipped by 4 bases and J by 5 bases, with 8 bases between them. The CDR3 nucleotides are TGCGCCAGCAGCAGCGTAGGAGATACGCAGTATTTT. It translates to CASSSVGDTQYF.

V and J are TRBV19 and TRBJ2-7, with D possibly matching TRBD2 (6 bases). Germline CDR1 reads LNHDA; CDR2 reads SQIVND (reference sequence). Trimming took 5 bases from V and 5 from J, leaving 19 bases between them. This CDR3 contains 15 residues. The CDR3 region has the DNA TGTGCCAGTAGTCCCTGGGTCGCCAGGGAGGACGAGCAGTACTTC. Translated: CASSPWVAREDEQYF.

This chain connects TRBV6-1 to TRBJ1-2; D might be TRBD1 (5 bases). The CDR3 has 14 amino acids. V lost 2 bases and J lost 3, with 10 bases in between. Germline-derived CDR1 and CDR2 are MNHNS and SASEGT. The CDR3 bases are TGTGCCAGCAGTGAATTGGGGCCGGACTATGGCTACACCTTC. Its protein is CASSELGPDYGYTF.

J is TRBJ1-3 and V is TRBV7-9; possible D gene TRBD1, 6 bases. The CDR3 is 13 amino acids. Germline values: CDR1 SEHNR, CDR2 FQNEAQ (reference sequence). Trimming shortened V by 8 bases and J by 0 bases, and 8 bases separated the two germline ends. The CDR3 nucleotides are TGTGCCAGCGGACAGATCTCTGGAAACACCATATATTTT. Amino acid sequence: CASGQISGNTIYF.

J is TRBJ2-3 and V is TRBV3-1 (or the pseudogene TRBV3-2); 13 nucleotides match TRBD2. The CDR3 is made up of 15 amino acids. After removal of 5 bases from V and 5 bases from J, the junction contained 4 bases not matched to a gene. CDR1 and CDR2 (germline): LGHDT, YNNKEL (reference sequence). DNA of the CDR3: TGTGCCAGCAGCAGGGGACTAGCGGGGCTAGATACGCAGTATTTT. It translates to CASSRGLAGLDTQYF.

The rearrangement joins TRBV30 to TRBJ1-6; D is unresolved. The V and J ends lost 3 bases and 14 bases respectively, with 17 bases between them. CDR1 and CDR2 (germline): GTSNPN, SVGIG (reference sequence). This CDR3 comprises 13 residues. DNA of the CDR3: TGTGCCTGGAGCCTCGAGGTCAGGTTCACCCTCCACTTT. Protein: CAWSLEVRFTLHF.

The V and J genes are TRBV28 and TRBJ1-2; 9 bases are a match to TRBD1. The CDR3 extends over 16 amino acids. V trimming: 3 bases; J trimming: 7 bases; junction bases outside the gene matches: 12. Germline assignment: CDR1 MDHEN and CDR2 SYDVKM. CDR3 coding DNA: TGTGCCAGCAGTTTGCGGGGACAGGGAGATTTTCGTGGCTACACCTTC. Translating gives CASSLRGQGDFRGYTF.

The rearrangement joins TRBV4-1 to TRBJ1-6; D unresolved. The CDR3 runs 14 residues. The V and J ends lost 2 bases and 4 bases respectively, with 6 bases between them. CDR1 is MGHRA and CDR2 is YSYEKL in the germline V gene. CDR3 amino acids: CASSQISYNSPLHF. DNA of the CDR3: TGCGCCAGCAGCCAAATCTCTTATAATTCACCCCTCCACTTT.

As concerns this clone: This specimen includes other DNA sequences encoding the same CDR3. The V call is TRBV19, the J call TRBJ1-6, with TRBD1 identical over 8 bases. V shed 10 bases, J shed 6 bases, and the junction held 5 bases outside the gene matches. CDR1 LNHDA and CDR2 SQIVND come from the germline V gene (reference sequence). There are 13 residues in the CDR3. CDR3 residues: CATRTGTNSPLHF. In DNA, the CDR3 is TGTGCCACCAGGACAGGGACTAATTCACCCCTCCACTTT.

The V call is TRBV7-2, the J call TRBJ2-7; D is perhaps TRBD1 (5 bases). CDR1 SGHTA and CDR2 FQGNSA come from the germline V gene. V was clipped by 1 base and J by 2 bases, with 9 bases between them. The CDR3 totals 14 residues. The CDR3 sequence is CASSLGAGPYEQYF. DNA of the CDR3: TGTGCCAGCAGCTTAGGCGCAGGGCCCTACGAGCAGTACTTC.

This chain connects TRBV19 to TRBJ2-7, with TRBD1 as a possible D gene (6 bases). The CDR3 loop spans 14 amino acids. From germline, CDR1 is LNHDA and CDR2 SQIVND (reference sequence). V was clipped by 3 bases and J by 7 bases, with 16 bases between them. CDR3 DNA sequence: TGTGCCAGTAGTATCGGGACAAGTCCAGAGGAGCAGTACTTC. As protein: CASSIGTSPEEQYF.

In DNA, the CDR3 is TGTGCCAGCAGCTTAACGACAGGGGGCTACGAGCAGTACTTC. Protein sequence: CASSLTTGGYEQYF. The gene calls are TRBV7-3 and TRBJ2-7; 9 positions agree with TRBD1. CDR3 size: 14 residues. V shed 0 bases, J shed 3 bases, and the junction held 0 bases outside the gene matches. CDR1 and CDR2 from the germline V gene are SGHTA and FQGTGA.

The chain joins TRBV3-1 (or the pseudogene TRBV3-2) to TRBJ1-1; D possibly corresponds to TRBD1 (6 bases). This CDR3 has 14 amino acids. The germline V gene encodes CDR1 LGHDT and CDR2 YNNKEL (reference sequence). The V gene lost 7 bases and the J gene lost 3 bases, with 15 bases spanning the gap. CDR3 nucleotides: TGTGCCAGCACCCCTTTCCGGACAGACACTGAAGCTTTCTTT. Protein product: CASTPFRTDTEAFF.

The CDR3 reads CASSVQGANYGYTF. The CDR3 coding sequence is TGTGCCAGCAGCGTACAGGGGGCTAACTATGGCTACACCTTC. The genes are TRBV9 and TRBJ1-2, with 7 nucleotides matching TRBD1. Germline V CDR1 and CDR2: SGDLS, YYNGEE. V lost 1 base, J lost 0 bases, and 0 bases stayed unmatched. The CDR3 loop spans 14 amino acids.

The chain has TRBV5-1 and TRBJ2-5; TRBD1 aligns across 9 bases. Per the germline V gene, CDR1 is SGHRS and CDR2 is YFSETQ. Germline trimming cut 2 bases from V and 3 bases from J; bases unmatched to any gene: 2. The CDR3 has 14 residues. The CDR3 loop reads CASSFGQGKETQYF. As DNA, the CDR3 is TGCGCCAGCAGCTTCGGACAGGGGAAAGAGACCCAGTACTTC. Full variable domain (rest looked up from reference TRBV5-1 and TRBJ2-5): KAGVTQTPRYLIKTRGQQVTLSCSPISGHRSVSWYQQTPGQGLQFLFEYFSETQRNKGNFPGRFSGRQFSNSRSEMNVSTLELGDSALYLCASSFGQGKETQYFGPGTRLLVL.

V usage is TRBV12-3 or TRBV12-4 and J usage is TRBJ1-6; D might be TRBD1 (5 bases). The V and J ends lost 6 bases and 6 bases respectively, with 9 bases between them. The length of the CDR3 is 13 residues. This CDR3 is CASRQGVNSPLHF. Written as DNA, the CDR3 is TGTGCCAGCAGGCAGGGTGTTAATTCACCCCTCCACTTT.

V is TRBV29-1 and J is TRBJ2-7; perhaps D is TRBD1 or TRBD2 (5 bases each). V lost 7 bases and J 2 bases, leaving 18 bases between the germline ends. The CDR3 has 14 amino acids. The germline V gene encodes CDR1 SQVTM and CDR2 ANQGSEA. The CDR3 DNA follows: TGCAGCGGAGGGGACGGAGTGGGGGCCTACGAGCAGTACTTC. It codes for CSGGDGVGAYEQYF.

The V call is TRBV9, the J call TRBJ1-2; D uncertain. CDR3 length: 13 residues. Germline V gene sequence: CDR1 SGDLS, CDR2 YYNGEE. The germline V and J ends were trimmed by 3 bases and 3 bases, with 9 bases remaining between them. DNA of the CDR3: TGTGCCAGCAGCGGGACGGCGGACTATGGCTACACCTTC. Translating gives CASSGTADYGYTF.

The chain employs TRBV5-1 and TRBJ1-2; D uncertain. Germline CDR1 is SGHRS and CDR2 is YFSETQ. The CDR3 extends over 13 amino acids. V dropped 4 bases and J dropped 4 bases, with 11 bases sitting between them. The CDR3 DNA reads TGCGCCAGCAGCCCTCAACAGTCCTATGGCTACACCTTC. It is translated as CASSPQQSYGYTF.

The chain uses TRBV6-5 and TRBJ1-5; TRBD1 might be the D (6 bases). This CDR3 has 13 residues. Between the trimmed V and J ends, which lost 0 bases and 12 bases, there was a span of 12 bases. CDR1 MNHEY and CDR2 SVGAGI come from the germline V gene. This chain's CDR3 is CASSYSGQGLQHF. DNA of the CDR3: TGTGCCAGCAGTTACTCCGGGCAGGGGCTCCAGCATTTT.

The CDR3 loop is CASSLRQGGTEAFF. In nucleotides, the CDR3 is TGTGCCAGCAGCTTGCGACAGGGGGGGACTGAAGCTTTCTTT. The V call is TRBV5-8, the J call TRBJ1-1; 9 bases fit TRBD1. The CDR3 has 14 residues. V trimming: 1 base; J trimming: 5 bases; junction bases outside the gene matches: 3. Germline V gene data show CDR1 as SGHTS and CDR2 as YDEGEE.

The chain's CDR3 is CASSQDFGTTGANGYTF. CDR3 bases: TGCGCCAGCAGCCAAGATTTCGGAACGACAGGGGCAAATGGCTACACCTTC. The chain has TRBV4-1 and TRBJ1-2; TRBD1 agrees at 8 bases. Germline CDR1 reads MGHRA; CDR2 reads YSYEKL. J lost 6 bases, V lost 0 bases, and 12 bases had no gene match. The CDR3 spans 17 residues.

This sequence joins TRBV9 and TRBJ2-1; the D is unclear. The V end lost 0 bases, the J end lost 4 bases, and 8 bases lay between the germline ends. Germline V gene data show CDR1 as SGDLS and CDR2 as YYNGEE. The CDR3 has 14 residues. CDR3 DNA: TGTGCCAGCAGCGTAGAGACTGGGTACAATGAGCAGTTCTTC. Protein sequence: CASSVETGYNEQFF.